The 30 T cell receptor beta chains below all came from one sample that was sequenced in a study of T cell responses to AZD1222 COVID-19 vaccine. Only in-frame clones appear in the TCRdb table, and some are missing; sequencing was by immunoSEQ multiplex PCR. In the table there are 95,000 or so clones, roughly 89% of which are singletons. The material sequenced was peripheral blood, taken on day 0 of AZD1222 vaccination. These receptors were obtained from an adult in good health.

The genes are TRBV19 and TRBJ2-3; D possibly corresponds to TRBD2 (7 bases). The CDR3 totals 17 residues. With 7 bases removed from V and 3 bases from J, the gap between germline ends came to 23 bases. CDR1 and CDR2 from the germline V gene are LNHDA and SQIVND (reference sequence). The CDR3 is CASTSSPVGGPTDTQYF. The DNA of the CDR3 is TGTGCCAGTACCTCTAGCCCCGTCGGGGGGCCGACAGATACGCAGTATTTT.

The chain combines TRBV11-2 with TRBJ1-6, with D uncertain. V dropped 1 base and J dropped 10 bases, with 11 bases sitting between them. Germline CDR1 is SGHAT and CDR2 is FQNNGV. This CDR3 region has 14 residues. The CDR3 DNA reads as TGTGCCAGCAGCTTAGTGGGATCTGAATCACCCCTCCACTTT. Encoded protein: CASSLVGSESPLHF. Full variable domain (remainder filled in from reference TRBV11-2 and TRBJ1-6): EAGVAQSPRYKIIEKRQSVAFWCNPISGHATLYWYQQILGQGPKLLIQFQNNGVVDDSQLPKDRFSAERLKGVDSTLKIQPAKLEDSAVYLCASSLVGSESPLHFGNGTRLTVT.

The V and J genes are TRBV5-1 and TRBJ1-3; TRBD1 is a possible D gene (6 bases). This CDR3 has 15 amino acids. V was shortened by 5 bases and J by 2 bases, with 14 bases between the two germline ends. Germline lookup yields CDR1 SGHRS and CDR2 YFSETQ. CDR3 protein: CASRNGQGTGNTIYF. CDR3 nucleotide sequence: TGCGCCAGCAGGAACGGGCAGGGGACTGGAAACACCATATATTTT.

This chain joins TRBV18 and TRBJ1-4, with D perhaps matching TRBD1 (5 bases). V gave up 2 bases and J gave up 6 bases, with 16 bases separating them. The germline CDR1 and CDR2 sequences are KGHSH and LQKENI. The CDR3 runs 16 residues. The CDR3 is CASSPNTSGEDEKLFF. The CDR3 bases are TGTGCCAGCTCACCAAACACCTCGGGGGAGGATGAAAAACTGTTTTTT.

CDR3 nucleotides: TGTGCCAGCAGTACGGAGGGAGTCTCTGGAAACACCATATATTTT. Translation gives CASSTEGVSGNTIYF. The rearrangement uses TRBV6-5 and TRBJ1-3, with unresolved D. The germline V gene has CDR1 MNHEY and CDR2 SVGAGI. V was shortened by 5 bases and J by 0 bases, with 11 bases between the two germline ends. This CDR3 region has 15 residues.

The V and J genes are TRBV10-2 and TRBJ1-1; 9 nucleotides align to TRBD1. CDR3 length equals 12 residues. Germline values: CDR1 WSHSY, CDR2 SAAADI. V shed 10 bases and J 4 bases; nucleotides not matched to a gene: 4. CDR3 in amino acids: CATGQGGTEAFF. The CDR3 nucleotides read TGCGCCACGGGACAGGGAGGCACTGAAGCTTTCTTT.

This sequence joins TRBV2 and TRBJ2-7, with TRBD1 matching over 10 bases. J was trimmed by 6 bases and V by 6 bases; bases with no gene match: 11. The CDR3 is 15 amino acids. CDR1 SNHLY and CDR2 FYNNEI come from the germline V gene. The CDR3 reads CASSWDRGNSGEQYF. In DNA, the CDR3 is TGTGCCAGCAGCTGGGACAGGGGAAATTCGGGCGAGCAGTACTTC. Full variable domain (missing parts from reference TRBV2 and TRBJ2-7): EPEVTQTPSHQVTQMGQEVILRCVPISNHLYFYWYRQILGQKVEFLVSFYNNEISEKSEIFDDQFSVERPDGSNFTLKIRSTKLEDSAMYFCASSWDRGNSGEQYFGPGTRLTVT.

This chain joins TRBV5-6 and TRBJ2-7; no definite D call. The CDR3 is 13 residues long. Trimming cost V 0 bases and J 3 bases, with 7 bases left between them. Germline assignment: CDR1 SGHDT and CDR2 YYEEEE. The CDR3 is CASSLADHYEQYF. The CDR3 bases are TGTGCCAGCAGCTTGGCAGATCACTACGAGCAGTACTTC.

This clone was counted once. V usage is TRBV24-1 and J usage is TRBJ2-3; tentative D call: TRBD2 (6 bases). Germline CDR1 is KGHDR and CDR2 is SFDVKD. This CDR3 is 15 amino acids long. Deletions cut 6 bases from V and 3 bases from J, with 15 bases between. The CDR3 here is CATSPVGGVTDTQYF. The CDR3 DNA follows: TGTGCCACCAGTCCCGTCGGGGGTGTAACAGATACGCAGTATTTT.

The chain is built from TRBV18 and TRBJ1-1; 9 bases line up with TRBD1. J gave up 6 bases and V 0 bases, and 8 bases lay outside the gene matches. From germline, CDR1 is KGHSH and CDR2 LQKENI. The CDR3 runs to 16 residues. CDR3: CASSPPEQGALAEAFF. As DNA, the CDR3 is TGTGCCAGCTCACCACCCGAACAGGGGGCGCTGGCTGAAGCTTTCTTT.

This chain joins TRBV5-4 and TRBJ2-2, with 11 bases fitting TRBD2. V lost 4 bases, J lost 1 base, and 3 bases stayed unmatched. Germline loops: CDR1 SGHNT, CDR2 YYREEE (reference sequence). CDR3 length: 16 amino acids. CDR3 sequence reads: CASSLLAGVNTGELFF. CDR3 nucleotides: TGTGCCAGCAGCCTACTAGCGGGGGTGAACACCGGGGAGCTGTTTTTT.

This chain links TRBV25-1 with TRBJ2-2; 7 bases line up with TRBD1. The CDR3 runs to 16 residues. In germline, CDR1 is MGHDK, CDR2 SYGVNS. Unmatched junction bases numbered 11, after V lost 4 bases and J lost 6 bases. The CDR3: CASSGAGTVISGELFF. CDR3 DNA: TGTGCCAGCAGTGGAGCCGGGACAGTAATCTCCGGGGAGCTGTTTTTT.

The chain links TRBV6-5 to TRBJ2-5; D is ambiguous. Trimming removed 8 bases at V and 4 bases at J, with 14 bases between. The germline V gene has CDR1 MNHEY and CDR2 SVGAGI. The length of the CDR3 is 13 residues. CDR3 region: CASRYTGLETQYF. Written as DNA, the CDR3 is TGTGCCAGCCGCTATACCGGGCTAGAGACCCAGTACTTC.

This chain uses TRBV4-3 with TRBJ2-3; 9 bases align to TRBD2. This CDR3 has 15 amino acids. Germline CDR1 reads LGHNA; CDR2 reads YSLEER. V lost 3 bases, J lost 4 bases, and 5 bases stayed unmatched. The CDR3, as DNA: TGCGCCAGCAGCCAGGGCGGGGGGGCCCCAGATACGCAGTATTTT. This gives the protein CASSQGGGAPDTQYF.

The rearrangement joins TRBV6-4 to TRBJ1-5; 9 bases are a match to TRBD1. This CDR3 is built from 16 residues. CDR1 and CDR2 (germline): MRHNA, SNTAGT. With 1 base clipped from V and 6 bases from J, the junction kept 7 bases outside the gene matches. CDR3 region: CASSDLGQGFCQPQHF. The CDR3 region has the DNA TGTGCCAGCAGTGACTTGGGACAGGGATTTTGTCAGCCCCAGCATTTT.

This clone was counted between two and nine times. The chain combines TRBV2 with TRBJ2-7; maybe TRBD2 (6 bases). Trimming stripped 3 bases from V and 2 bases from J, with 17 bases between. This CDR3 is 16 amino acids long. Germline-derived CDR1 and CDR2 are SNHLY and FYNNEI. CDR3 DNA sequence: TGTGCCAGCAGTGAGTTAGGAGTGGGACTCACCTACGAGCAGTACTTC. It codes for CASSELGVGLTYEQYF.

The chain has TRBV11-2 and TRBJ1-2, with D possibly TRBD1 on 6 matching bases. CDR3 length: 16 amino acids. The V end lost 1 base, the J end lost 3 bases, and 15 bases lay between the germline ends. Germline CDR1 is SGHAT and CDR2 is FQNNGV. The CDR3 loop is CASSLGSGAGDYGYTF. CDR3 sequence (DNA): TGTGCCAGCAGCTTAGGGTCAGGGGCAGGGGACTATGGCTACACCTTC.

The chain employs TRBV7-8 and TRBJ2-3; 7 positions match TRBD2. The CDR3 runs to 18 residues. V shed 2 bases and J 0 bases; nucleotides not matched to a gene: 11. Germline V gene lookup returns CDR1 SGHVS and CDR2 FQNEAQ. As DNA, the CDR3 is TGTGCCAGCAGCTTATTCCAAGGGAGCGGGGTTAGCACAGATACGCAGTATTTT. This sequence encodes CASSLFQGSGVSTDTQYF.

This chain joins TRBV6-5 and TRBJ2-4; D is perhaps TRBD1 (6 bases). Trimming took 6 bases from V and 8 from J, leaving 11 bases between them. Germline V gene lookup returns CDR1 MNHEY and CDR2 SVGAGI. The CDR3 is 12 amino acids. The CDR3 DNA reads TGTGCCAGCAGCAAAACAGGGTACATTCAGTACTTC. Translating gives CASSKTGYIQYF.

The gene calls are TRBV7-2 and TRBJ1-2; TRBD1 might be the D (5 bases). The CDR3 has 14 amino acids. V lost 5 bases, J lost 7 bases, and 17 bases lay in between. CDR1 is SGHTA and CDR2 is FQGNSA in the germline V gene. The CDR3 loop is CASSPEGTSRGYTF. CDR3 DNA sequence: TGTGCCAGCAGCCCAGAAGGGACTTCTCGTGGCTACACCTTC.

The gene calls are TRBV19 and TRBJ1-6, with a possible D match to TRBD1 (6 bases). Germline CDR1 reads LNHDA; CDR2 reads SQIVND (reference sequence). The CDR3 is made up of 14 amino acids. V was pared by 6 bases and J by 2 bases, with 8 bases between. The DNA for the CDR3 is TGTGCCAGTAGACAGGGCACCTATAATTCACCCCTCCACTTT. It is translated as CASRQGTYNSPLHF.

This sequence joins TRBV19 and TRBJ1-3; D is uncertain. This CDR3 is 15 amino acids long. V lost 5 bases and J 0 bases, leaving 11 bases between the germline ends. The V gene's germline CDR1 is LNHDA and CDR2 SQIVND (reference sequence). CDR3 DNA sequence: TGTGCCAGTAGTGTCACAGTGAGCTCTGGAAACACCATATATTTT. Translating it yields CASSVTVSSGNTIYF. Full variable domain (remainder filled in from reference TRBV19 and TRBJ1-3): DGGITQSPKYLFRKEGQNVTLSCEQNLNHDAMYWYRQDPGQGLRLIYYSQIVNDFQKGDIAEGYSVSREKKESFPLTVTSAQKNPTAFYLCASSVTVSSGNTIYFGEGSWLTVV.

The chain combines TRBV12-3 or TRBV12-4 with TRBJ1-1; D is perhaps TRBD1 (6 bases). Trimming took off 8 bases at V and 5 bases at J, with 15 bases between the two ends. This CDR3 spans 13 amino acids. The CDR3 DNA follows: TGTGCCAGCCAGAGTACAGGGCGGACTGAAGCTTTCTTT. Translated: CASQSTGRTEAFF.

The V gene is TRBV29-1, the J gene TRBJ1-2; no clear D. Germline V CDR1 and CDR2: SQVTM, ANQGSEA. The CDR3 length is 13 residues. Trimming removed 2 bases at V and 2 bases at J, with 9 bases between. The CDR3 sequence is CSVESGLNYGYTF. The CDR3 DNA reads TGCAGCGTTGAAAGCGGGCTGAACTATGGCTACACCTTC.

V gene TRBV27 combines with J gene TRBJ2-7; 10 positions agree with TRBD2. The V gene's germline CDR1 is MNHEY and CDR2 SMNVEV (reference sequence). V shed 6 bases, J shed 6 bases, and the junction held 20 bases outside the gene matches. The CDR3 spans 18 residues. The DNA for the CDR3 is TGTGCCAGCAGACCTTTGGCTAGCGGGGGCCACTTAGGCCTCGAGCAGTACTTC. Encoded protein: CASRPLASGGHLGLEQYF.

The chain is built from TRBV6-5 and TRBJ1-5; possible D gene TRBD1, 5 bases. This CDR3 is 14 amino acids long. Germline V gene lookup returns CDR1 MNHEY and CDR2 SVGAGI. With 5 bases removed from V and 7 bases from J, the gap between germline ends came to 15 bases. This chain's CDR3 is CASSPGGVDQPQHF. CDR3 coding DNA: TGTGCCAGCAGTCCCGGAGGGGTGGACCAGCCCCAGCATTTT.

The chain joins TRBV6-5 to TRBJ1-1, with a weak D call TRBD1 (5 bases). V gave up 6 bases and J gave up 8 bases, with 10 bases separating them. Germline CDR1 reads MNHEY; CDR2 reads SVGAGI. This CDR3 contains 11 residues. The CDR3 is CASRHYREAFF. As DNA, the CDR3 is TGTGCCAGCAGGCATTACAGGGAAGCTTTCTTT.

The chain employs TRBV11-2 and TRBJ1-1; D unresolved. The germline V and J ends were trimmed by 4 bases and 6 bases, with 15 bases remaining between them. Per the germline V gene, CDR1 is SGHAT and CDR2 is FQNNGV. The CDR3 consists of 14 residues. The CDR3 reads CASSSHPGGAEAFF. The CDR3 bases are TGTGCCAGCAGCTCGCACCCCGGTGGGGCTGAAGCTTTCTTT. Together with reference TRBV11-2 and TRBJ1-1, the CDR3 gives the full variable domain: EAGVAQSPRYKIIEKRQSVAFWCNPISGHATLYWYQQILGQGPKLLIQFQNNGVVDDSQLPKDRFSAERLKGVDSTLKIQPAKLEDSAVYLCASSSHPGGAEAFFGQGTRLTVV.

The gene calls are TRBV5-1 and TRBJ2-7; TRBD2 aligns across 8 bases. This CDR3 is built from 15 residues. After removal of 3 bases from V and 1 base from J, the junction contained 6 bases not matched to a gene. Germline assignment: CDR1 SGHRS and CDR2 YFSETQ. CDR3 nucleotide sequence: TGCGCCAGCAGCTCCCGGGAGGGGCTTTCCTACGAGCAGTACTTC. It is translated as CASSSREGLSYEQYF.

The chain has TRBV3-1 (or the pseudogene TRBV3-2) and TRBJ2-6; no reliable D call. Between the trimmed V and J ends, which lost 4 bases and 0 bases, there was a span of 7 bases. The CDR3 runs 15 residues. Germline assignment: CDR1 LGHDT and CDR2 YNNKEL (reference sequence). The DNA for the CDR3 is TGTGCCAGCAGCCCCATCCTCTCTGGGGCCAACGTCCTGACTTTC. Translating gives CASSPILSGANVLTF.